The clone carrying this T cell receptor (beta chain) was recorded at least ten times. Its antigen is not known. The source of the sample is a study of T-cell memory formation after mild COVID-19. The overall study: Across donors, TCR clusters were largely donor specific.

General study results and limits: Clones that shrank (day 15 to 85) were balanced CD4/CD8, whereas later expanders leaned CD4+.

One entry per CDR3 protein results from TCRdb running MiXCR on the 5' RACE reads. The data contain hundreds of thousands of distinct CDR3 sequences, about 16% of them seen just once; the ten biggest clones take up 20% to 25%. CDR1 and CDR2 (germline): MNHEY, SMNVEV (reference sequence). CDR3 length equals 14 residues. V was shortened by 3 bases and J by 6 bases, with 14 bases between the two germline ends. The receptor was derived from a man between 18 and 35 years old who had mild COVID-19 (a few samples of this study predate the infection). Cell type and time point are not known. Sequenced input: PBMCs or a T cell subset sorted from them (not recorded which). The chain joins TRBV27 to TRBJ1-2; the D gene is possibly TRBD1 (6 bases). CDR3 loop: CASSFPLQGNGYTF. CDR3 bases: TGTGCCAGCAGTTTCCCTCTTCAGGGGAATGGCTACACCTTC.